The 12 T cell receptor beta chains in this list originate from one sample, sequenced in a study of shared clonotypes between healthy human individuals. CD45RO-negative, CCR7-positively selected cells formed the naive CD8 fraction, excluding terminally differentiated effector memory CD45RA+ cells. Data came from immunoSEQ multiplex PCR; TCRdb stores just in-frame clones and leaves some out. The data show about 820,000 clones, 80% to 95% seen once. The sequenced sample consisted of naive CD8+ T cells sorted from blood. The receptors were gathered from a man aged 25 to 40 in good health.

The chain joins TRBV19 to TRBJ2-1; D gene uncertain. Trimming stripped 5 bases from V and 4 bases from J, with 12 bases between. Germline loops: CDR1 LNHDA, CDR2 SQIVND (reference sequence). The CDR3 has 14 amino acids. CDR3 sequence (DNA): TGTGCCAGTAGTCCAACCATCCGGTACAATGAGCAGTTCTTC. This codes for CASSPTIRYNEQFF.

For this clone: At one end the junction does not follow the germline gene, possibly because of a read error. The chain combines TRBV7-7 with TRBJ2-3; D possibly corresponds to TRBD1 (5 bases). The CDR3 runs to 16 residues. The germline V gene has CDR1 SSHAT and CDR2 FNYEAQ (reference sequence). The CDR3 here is CASSLGVSTSTDTQYF. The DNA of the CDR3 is TGTGCTAGCAGCCTAGGGGTTTCAACTTCCACAGATACGCAGTATTTT.

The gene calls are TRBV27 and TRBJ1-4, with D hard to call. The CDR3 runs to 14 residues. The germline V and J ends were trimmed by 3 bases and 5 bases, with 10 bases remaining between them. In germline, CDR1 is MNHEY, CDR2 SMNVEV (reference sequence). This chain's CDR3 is CASSFSRLNEKLFF. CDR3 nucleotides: TGTGCCAGCAGTTTTTCTCGGCTAAATGAAAAACTGTTTTTT.

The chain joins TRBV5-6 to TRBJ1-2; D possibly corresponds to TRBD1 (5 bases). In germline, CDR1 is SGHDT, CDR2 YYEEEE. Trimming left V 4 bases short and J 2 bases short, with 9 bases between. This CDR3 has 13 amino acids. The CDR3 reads CASSLTVNYGYTF. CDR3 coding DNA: TGTGCCAGCAGCCTGACAGTGAACTATGGCTACACCTTC.

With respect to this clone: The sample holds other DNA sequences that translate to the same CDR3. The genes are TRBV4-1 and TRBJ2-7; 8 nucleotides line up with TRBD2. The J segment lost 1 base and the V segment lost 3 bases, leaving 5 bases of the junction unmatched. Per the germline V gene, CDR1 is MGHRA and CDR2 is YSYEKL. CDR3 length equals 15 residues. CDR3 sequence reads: CASSQASGPSYEQYF. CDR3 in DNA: TGCGCCAGCAGCCAGGCTAGCGGGCCTTCCTACGAGCAGTACTTC.

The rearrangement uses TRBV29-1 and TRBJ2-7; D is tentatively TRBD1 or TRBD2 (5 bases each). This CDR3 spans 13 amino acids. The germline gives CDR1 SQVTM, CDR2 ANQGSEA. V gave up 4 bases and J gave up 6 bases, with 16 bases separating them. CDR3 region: CSVVPEGRAEQYF. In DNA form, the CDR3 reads TGCAGCGTTGTCCCTGAGGGGCGGGCCGAGCAGTACTTC.

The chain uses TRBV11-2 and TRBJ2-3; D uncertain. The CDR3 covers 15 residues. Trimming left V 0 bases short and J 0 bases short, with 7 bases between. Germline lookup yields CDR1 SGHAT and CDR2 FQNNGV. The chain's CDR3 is CASSLDSYSTDTQYF. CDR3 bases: TGTGCCAGCAGCTTAGACTCCTATAGCACAGATACGCAGTATTTT.

The CDR3 protein is CATSTAGGEYEQYF. DNA for the CDR3: TGTGCCACCAGCACGGCAGGAGGTGAATACGAGCAGTACTTC. The chain joins TRBV15 to TRBJ2-7; D perhaps matches TRBD2 (5 bases). Germline values: CDR1 LNHNV, CDR2 YYDKDF (reference sequence). Trimming left V 4 bases short and J 4 bases short, with 14 bases between. There are 14 residues in the CDR3.

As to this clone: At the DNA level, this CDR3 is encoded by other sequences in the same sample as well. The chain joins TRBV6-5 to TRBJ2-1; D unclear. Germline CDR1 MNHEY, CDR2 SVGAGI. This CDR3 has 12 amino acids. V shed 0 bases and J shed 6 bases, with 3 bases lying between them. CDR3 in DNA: TGTGCCAGCAGTTACTCAGGCAATGAGCAGTTCTTC. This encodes CASSYSGNEQFF.

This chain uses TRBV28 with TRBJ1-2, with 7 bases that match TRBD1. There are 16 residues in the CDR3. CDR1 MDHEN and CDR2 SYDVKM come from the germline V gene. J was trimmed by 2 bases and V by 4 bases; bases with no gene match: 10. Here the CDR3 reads CASSSPGQSTNYGYTF. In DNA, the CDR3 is TGTGCCAGCAGTTCCCCGGGACAGAGCACCAACTATGGCTACACCTTC.

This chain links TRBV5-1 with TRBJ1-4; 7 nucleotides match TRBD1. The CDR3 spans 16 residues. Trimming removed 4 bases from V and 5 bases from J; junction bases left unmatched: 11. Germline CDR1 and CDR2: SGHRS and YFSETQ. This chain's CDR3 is CASSPYGRDSNEKLFF. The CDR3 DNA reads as TGCGCCAGCAGCCCATACGGAAGGGACAGCAATGAAAAACTGTTTTTT.

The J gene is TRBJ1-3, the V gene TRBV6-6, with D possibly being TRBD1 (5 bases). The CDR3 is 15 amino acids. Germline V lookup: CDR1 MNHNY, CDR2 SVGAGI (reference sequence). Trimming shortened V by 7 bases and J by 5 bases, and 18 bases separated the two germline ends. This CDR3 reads CASTNHPGGRNTIYF. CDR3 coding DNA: TGTGCCAGCACCAACCACCCGGGGGGGAGAAACACCATATATTTT.